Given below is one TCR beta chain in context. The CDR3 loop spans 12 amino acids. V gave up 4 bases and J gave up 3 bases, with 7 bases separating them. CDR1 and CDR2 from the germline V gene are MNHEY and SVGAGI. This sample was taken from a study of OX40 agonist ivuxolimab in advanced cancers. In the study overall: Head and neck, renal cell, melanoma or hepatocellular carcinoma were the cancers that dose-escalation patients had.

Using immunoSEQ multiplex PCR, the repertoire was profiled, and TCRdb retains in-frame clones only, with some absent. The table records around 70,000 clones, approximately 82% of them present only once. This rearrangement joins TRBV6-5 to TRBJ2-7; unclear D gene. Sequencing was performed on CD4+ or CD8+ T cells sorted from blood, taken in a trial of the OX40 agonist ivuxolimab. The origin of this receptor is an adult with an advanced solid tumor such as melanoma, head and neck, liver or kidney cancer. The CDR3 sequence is CASSFESYEQYF. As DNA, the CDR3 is TGTGCCAGCAGTTTCGAGAGCTACGAGCAGTACTTC.